Below, one T cell receptor beta chain is given with its context. What it recognizes is unknown. These data belong to a study of Ad26.COV2.S vaccination and SARS-CoV-2 variants. TCRdb keeps only in-frame clones here, not all; method: immunoSEQ multiplex PCR. The sample carries under 500,000 clones, 80% to 95% recorded once. Findings and limits, study-wide: People who got the vaccine or the placebo had similar non-spike TCR breadth. Analytic work on TCR breadth and depth might have understated the full extent of total T cell responses.

Germline V lookup: CDR1 SGHNT, CDR2 YENEEA. The J segment lost 2 bases and the V segment lost 8 bases, leaving 12 bases of the junction unmatched. The CDR3 extends over 16 amino acids. Documented treatment: approximately 18 received Ad26.COV2.S at low or high dose, single or two shots; roughly 5 received placebo; per-sample allocation not given. Sampling occurred on day 63 after the first vaccine or placebo injection. The sequencing here drew on peripheral blood, taken in a trial of Ad26.COV2.S vaccine versus placebo. This chain joins TRBV11-3 and TRBJ2-3, with 8 bases fitting TRBD2. This clonotype originated in a person aged 18 to 59 who received the Ad26.COV2.S COVID-19 vaccine or a placebo. The CDR3 DNA sequence: TGTGCCAGCCTCACCGGGGGGGCTCGAACCACAGATACGCAGTATTTT. Translating gives CASLTGGARTTDTQYF.